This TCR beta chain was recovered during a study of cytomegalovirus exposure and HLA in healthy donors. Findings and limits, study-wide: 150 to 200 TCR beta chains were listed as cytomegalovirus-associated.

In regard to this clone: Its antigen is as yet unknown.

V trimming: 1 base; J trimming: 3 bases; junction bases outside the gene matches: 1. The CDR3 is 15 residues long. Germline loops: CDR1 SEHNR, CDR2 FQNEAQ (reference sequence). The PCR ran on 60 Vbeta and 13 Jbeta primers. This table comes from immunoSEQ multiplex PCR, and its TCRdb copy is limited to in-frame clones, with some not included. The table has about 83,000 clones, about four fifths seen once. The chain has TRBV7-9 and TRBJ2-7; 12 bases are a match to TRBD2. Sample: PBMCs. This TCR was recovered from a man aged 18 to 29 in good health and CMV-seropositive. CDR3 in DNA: TGTGCCAGCAGCTTAGGACTAGCGGGGGTCTACGAGCAGTACTTC. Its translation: CASSLGLAGVYEQYF.